The sequence of this TCR beta chain was determined in a study of neurological immune-mediated disorders. This CDR3 is built from 14 residues. Per the germline V gene, CDR1 is MDHEN and CDR2 is SYDVKM. Trimming cost V 6 bases and J 0 bases, with 9 bases left between them. TCRdb re-analysed the 5' RACE reads in MiXCR, keeping a single row per CDR3 protein. Here the sample spans roughly 28,000 distinct CDR3 sequences, 3.3% being singletons. This clonotype was seen many times. This sequence was found in a woman younger than 45 with multiple sclerosis. The sequenced sample was PBMCs. The rearrangement uses TRBV28 and TRBJ2-1; a possible D gene is TRBD2 (5 bases). CDR3 loop: CASSERASYNEQFF. CDR3 nucleotide sequence: TGTGCCAGCAGCGAGAGGGCCTCCTACAATGAGCAGTTCTTC.